The 32 T cell receptor beta chains presented below share a single source sample, sequenced in a study of T-cell memory formation after mild COVID-19. TCRdb fed the 5' RACE reads into MiXCR, producing one record per CDR3 protein. The sample records 100,000 to 120,000 distinct CDR3 sequences, over 15% being singletons. The sequencing input was PBMCs or a T cell subset sorted from them (not recorded which). These receptors were taken from a man between 18 and 29 years old who had mild COVID-19 (a few samples of this study predate the infection). Cell type and time point are not known.

This clonotype was recorded a few times. The chain joins TRBV12-3 or TRBV12-4 to TRBJ2-3; no clear D gene. The V and J ends lost 3 bases and 6 bases respectively, with 13 bases between them. This CDR3 spans 14 amino acids. CDR3 nucleotides: TGTGCCAGCAGTTTGTCGAGACGGGCGGATACGCAGTATTTT. It encodes CASSLSRRADTQYF.

The rearrangement links TRBV7-9 to TRBJ2-6; the D gene could be TRBD1 or TRBD2 (5 bases each). The germline CDR1 and CDR2 sequences are SEHNR and FQNEAQ (reference sequence). The length of the CDR3 is 15 residues. Deletions cut 1 base from V and 8 bases from J, with 12 bases between. Here the CDR3 DNA reads TGTGCCAGCAGCTTAGATCTGTGGGGGTCCAACGTCCTGACTTTC. Translation gives CASSLDLWGSNVLTF.

The V call is TRBV3-1, the J call TRBJ1-2; the D gene is possibly TRBD1 (6 bases). V lost 4 bases and J 7 bases, leaving 13 bases between the germline ends. This CDR3 has 13 amino acids. The germline gives CDR1 LGHDT, CDR2 YNNKEL (reference sequence). CDR3 bases: TGTGCCAGCAGCCCTCGGGGGGGGCTTGGCTACACCTTC. Amino acid sequence: CASSPRGGLGYTF.

This clonotype was observed a few times. The genes are TRBV5-1 and TRBJ1-2; a weak D match, TRBD1 (5 bases). The CDR3 runs to 15 residues. V lost 3 bases and J lost 8, with 20 bases in between. Germline CDR1 and CDR2: SGHRS and YFSETQ. The CDR3 nucleotides are TGCGCCAGCAGCTCCGGGTCGGGCAGGGCCCGCGGCTACACCTTC. It is translated as CASSSGSGRARGYTF.

The J gene is TRBJ2-3, the V gene TRBV24-1; a weak D match, TRBD1 (6 bases). Deletions cut 7 bases from V and 1 base from J, with 8 bases between. Germline lookup yields CDR1 KGHDR and CDR2 SFDVKD. CDR3 length: 13 amino acids. CDR3 in amino acids: CATSRGGTDTQYF. The CDR3 DNA reads TGTGCCACCAGCAGGGGAGGCACAGATACGCAGTATTTT.

The rearrangement joins TRBV7-9 to TRBJ2-5, with D possibly being TRBD1 (6 bases). The CDR3 extends over 15 amino acids. Looked up from germline, CDR1 is SEHNR and CDR2 is FQNEAQ (reference sequence). Trimming took off 0 bases at V and 5 bases at J, with 13 bases between the two ends. The CDR3, as DNA: TGTGCCAGCAGCTTAGCTGGGACAAGTTGGGAGACCCAGTACTTC. It codes for CASSLAGTSWETQYF.

This clonotype was picked up a small number of times. V is TRBV10-2 and J is TRBJ2-3; D unclear. CDR1 WSHSY and CDR2 SAAADI come from the germline V gene. The CDR3 spans 13 residues. The V and J ends lost 8 bases and 4 bases respectively, with 13 bases between them. The CDR3 loop reads CASGSDGPDTQYF. CDR3 coding DNA: TGCGCCAGCGGTTCAGATGGTCCAGATACGCAGTATTTT.

This clonotype was counted a few times. The chain combines TRBV5-1 with TRBJ1-6, with 7 positions matching TRBD1. This CDR3 is 16 amino acids long. The germline CDR1 and CDR2 sequences are SGHRS and YFSETQ. V was clipped by 1 base and J by 11 bases; unmatched bases: 12. CDR3 in DNA: TGCGCCAGCAGCTTGAATGCAGGGGGAGAGAGGACACCCCTCCACTTT. This sequence encodes CASSLNAGGERTPLHF.

This clonotype was observed a handful of times. The CDR3 nucleotides read TGCAGTGCTAGAAGAGGGATCACTGAAGCTTTCTTT. Protein product: CSARRGITEAFF. V and J are TRBV20-1 and TRBJ1-1; no definite D call. The V and J ends lost 2 bases and 4 bases respectively, with 8 bases between them. Germline V lookup: CDR1 DFQATT, CDR2 SNEGSKA (reference sequence). This CDR3 region has 12 residues.

This clonotype was seen more than once but under ten times. The chain combines TRBV6-1 with TRBJ1-2; 10 bases are a match to TRBD1. Trimming took 1 base from V and 8 from J; bases not matched to a gene: 10. There are 16 residues in the CDR3. The germline CDR1 and CDR2 sequences are MNHNS and SASEGT. The CDR3 coding sequence is TGTGCCAGCAGTGAAGGAGGACAGGGGGGAATGAAGGGCTACACCTTC. Protein: CASSEGGQGGMKGYTF.

The chain has TRBV4-3 and TRBJ1-4, with D perhaps matching TRBD1 (5 bases). Trimming pared 4 bases from V and 2 bases from J, leaving 11 bases between. CDR3 length: 15 residues. Germline V lookup: CDR1 LGHNA, CDR2 YSLEER. CDR3 nucleotide sequence: TGCGCCAGCAGCCCGGGCCGGGGGACTAATGAAAAACTGTTTTTT. This translates into CASSPGRGTNEKLFF.

This rearrangement joins TRBV7-2 to TRBJ2-3; 9 nucleotides line up with TRBD1. The J segment lost 4 bases and the V segment lost 6 bases, leaving 5 bases of the junction unmatched. Germline V gives CDR1 SGHTA, CDR2 FQGNSA. The CDR3 has 14 amino acids. The CDR3 spells CASRSDRGADTQYF. CDR3 bases: TGTGCCAGCAGGTCCGACAGGGGGGCAGATACGCAGTATTTT.

V usage is TRBV24-1 and J usage is TRBJ2-3, with D unclear. Germline CDR1 reads KGHDR; CDR2 reads SFDVKD. The V end lost 2 bases, the J end lost 0 bases, and 2 bases lay between the germline ends. The CDR3 length is 13 residues. CDR3 amino acids: CATSDYSTDTQYF. The CDR3 nucleotides read TGTGCCACCAGTGATTACAGCACAGATACGCAGTATTTT.

This clonotype was observed a handful of times. The chain has TRBV7-7 and TRBJ2-3, with TRBD2 identical over 8 bases. The germline V gene has CDR1 SSHAT and CDR2 FNYEAQ (reference sequence). V shed 3 bases and J 2 bases; nucleotides not matched to a gene: 4. This CDR3 comprises 15 residues. The CDR3 bases are TGTGCCAGCAGCTTTGGACTAGCCTCCACAGATACGCAGTATTTT. The encoded protein is CASSFGLASTDTQYF.

This clonotype was counted a few times. The chain combines TRBV6-5 with TRBJ1-5, with D hard to call. Germline assignment: CDR1 MNHEY and CDR2 SVGAGI. V was clipped by 8 bases and J by 4 bases, with 12 bases between them. This CDR3 region has 13 residues. The CDR3: CASRLEGNQPQHF. CDR3 DNA sequence: TGTGCCAGCCGTCTAGAAGGAAATCAGCCCCAGCATTTT.

A few counts support this clonotype. The chain recombines TRBV20-1 with TRBJ2-5; tentative D call: TRBD1 (6 bases). CDR3 length equals 14 residues. Germline V gene sequence: CDR1 DFQATT, CDR2 SNEGSKA (reference sequence). V was clipped by 2 bases and J by 4 bases, with 14 bases between them. CDR3 in DNA: TGCAGTGCTAGAAACAGGGTCTCAGGAGAGACCCAGTACTTC. As protein: CSARNRVSGETQYF.

In its sample, this clonotype was seen a few times. The chain links TRBV5-1 to TRBJ1-1; maybe TRBD1 (6 bases). V lost 1 base to trimming and J lost 1 base, with 14 bases between them. Looked up from germline, CDR1 is SGHRS and CDR2 is YFSETQ. The CDR3 length is 16 residues. CDR3 sequence reads: CASSLRRGGENTEAFF. The CDR3 nucleotides read TGCGCCAGCAGCTTGCGCAGGGGAGGCGAGAACACTGAAGCTTTCTTT.

The rearrangement joins TRBV2 to TRBJ1-2; TRBD1 agrees at 7 bases. Trimming removed 4 bases from V and 6 bases from J; junction bases left unmatched: 5. CDR3 length equals 13 residues. CDR1 and CDR2 (germline): SNHLY, FYNNEI. The CDR3 region has the DNA TGTGCCAGCAGTGTCGACAGGGAGGATGGCTACACCTTC. This sequence encodes CASSVDREDGYTF. The full variable domain, completed using reference TRBV2 and TRBJ1-2, is EPEVTQTPSHQVTQMGQEVILRCVPISNHLYFYWYRQILGQKVEFLVSFYNNEISEKSEIFDDQFSVERPDGSNFTLKIRSTKLEDSAMYFCASSVDREDGYTFGSGTRLTVV.

The chain joins TRBV4-1 to TRBJ2-3; the D is unclear. V gave up 1 base and J gave up 4 bases, with 6 bases separating them. The CDR3 totals 13 residues. Germline-derived CDR1 and CDR2 are MGHRA and YSYEKL. The CDR3 coding sequence is TGCGCCAGCAGCCAAGTCGGCTCAGATACGCAGTATTTT. Encoded protein: CASSQVGSDTQYF.

The V and J genes are TRBV12-3 or TRBV12-4 and TRBJ1-2; tentative D call: TRBD1 (5 bases). The CDR3 is 16 residues long. The V end lost 3 bases, the J end lost 0 bases, and 14 bases lay between the germline ends. CDR3 DNA: TGTGCCAGCAGTTTCTCCCGGGGGACTGCTAACTATGGCTACACCTTC. Protein: CASSFSRGTANYGYTF.

The rearrangement uses TRBV5-1 and TRBJ2-3; a possible D gene is TRBD2 (6 bases). The length of the CDR3 is 17 residues. Trimming took off 4 bases at V and 2 bases at J, with 20 bases between the two ends. CDR1 is SGHRS and CDR2 is YFSETQ in the germline V gene. CDR3 protein: CASSPVGRDSPTDTQYF. In nucleotides, the CDR3 is TGCGCCAGCAGCCCGGTAGGCCGGGACTCTCCCACAGATACGCAGTATTTT.

This clonotype was observed a handful of times. The chain carries TRBV28 and TRBJ1-2; D is undetermined. The germline gives CDR1 MDHEN, CDR2 SYDVKM. Trimming stripped 6 bases from V and 4 bases from J, with 9 bases between. The CDR3 has 12 amino acids. The CDR3 DNA reads TGTGCCAGCAGGAGAAACGTCTATGGCTACACCTTC. The encoded protein is CASRRNVYGYTF.

This clonotype was picked up a small number of times. The chain combines TRBV11-2 with TRBJ2-2; tentatively, D is TRBD1 (5 bases). V shed 6 bases and J shed 5 bases, with 13 bases lying between them. CDR1 SGHAT and CDR2 FQNNGV come from the germline V gene. There are 14 residues in the CDR3. For the CDR3, the DNA is TGTGCCAGCAGATTAATGGGGCAAACCGGGGAGCTGTTTTTT. Protein sequence: CASRLMGQTGELFF.

This clonotype was counted a few times. J is TRBJ1-1 and V is TRBV19; D may be TRBD1 (5 bases). Germline V gene data show CDR1 as LNHDA and CDR2 as SQIVND (reference sequence). The CDR3 runs to 15 residues. Trimming removed 0 bases at V and 4 bases at J, with 12 bases between. The DNA for the CDR3 is TGTGCCAGTAGTATAGATAGCCGGGGGGGCACTGAAGCTTTCTTT. Protein product: CASSIDSRGGTEAFF.

This clonotype was seen a handful of times. The genes are TRBV4-3 and TRBJ1-2, with 9 positions matching TRBD1. Trimming cost V 1 base and J 2 bases; bases outside gene matches: 8. The CDR3 runs 17 residues. Per germline, CDR1 LGHNA and CDR2 YSLEER. CDR3 protein: CASSQVPRDRANYGYTF. CDR3 sequence (DNA): TGCGCCAGCAGCCAAGTACCCCGGGACAGGGCAAACTATGGCTACACCTTC.

Many counts were recorded for this clonotype. The CDR3 loop reads CASSQGTGGGYGYTF. CDR3 sequence (DNA): TGCGCCAGCAGCCAAGGGACAGGTGGAGGGTATGGCTACACCTTC. V usage is TRBV4-3 and J usage is TRBJ1-2; 7 bases are a match to TRBD1. The CDR3 spans 15 residues. The J segment lost 5 bases and the V segment lost 1 base, leaving 7 bases of the junction unmatched. Germline V gives CDR1 LGHNA, CDR2 YSLEER.

This clonotype has just a few counts. This sequence joins TRBV19 and TRBJ2-5; 8 bases fit TRBD2. From germline, CDR1 is LNHDA and CDR2 SQIVND (reference sequence). The CDR3 contains 14 residues. V trimming: 3 bases; J trimming: 5 bases; junction bases outside the gene matches: 5. The CDR3 DNA is TGTGCCAGTAGTATCCGGGGGGGCCGCGAGACCCAGTACTTC. It specifies CASSIRGGRETQYF.

This clonotype occurred a few times. The chain uses TRBV18 and TRBJ1-1; a possible D gene is TRBD1 (5 bases). Per germline, CDR1 KGHSH and CDR2 LQKENI. The CDR3 extends over 15 amino acids. V was pared by 2 bases and J by 6 bases, with 16 bases between. CDR3 sequence reads: CASSPEWGPGSEAFF. The CDR3 DNA follows: TGTGCCAGCTCACCAGAATGGGGCCCAGGGTCTGAAGCTTTCTTT.

This clonotype occurred many times. The chain is built from TRBV12-3 or TRBV12-4 and TRBJ2-3; either TRBD1 or TRBD2 may fit D (6 bases each). This CDR3 comprises 16 residues. Trimming shortened V by 2 bases and J by 1 base, and 13 bases separated the two germline ends. Here the CDR3 reads CASSLRTGAGTDTQYF. CDR3 nucleotides: TGTGCCAGCAGTTTAAGGACGGGGGCCGGCACAGATACGCAGTATTTT.

This clonotype was detected a few times. The chain recombines TRBV6-7 with TRBJ1-5, with unresolved D. TRBV6-7 is marked as an open reading frame, function uncertain. CDR3 length: 15 residues. V was clipped by 8 bases and J by 5 bases, with 19 bases between them. CDR3 nucleotide sequence: TGTGCCAGCGGACCGGGAGATATGTCCCATCAGCCCCAGCATTTT. It is translated as CASGPGDMSHQPQHF.

This clonotype was counted only a few times. The chain joins TRBV7-2 to TRBJ2-2; D tentatively fits TRBD1 or TRBD2 (6 bases each). The V gene lost 3 bases and the J gene lost 6 bases, with 11 bases spanning the gap. Germline V CDR1 and CDR2: SGHTA, FQGNSA. The CDR3 totals 14 residues. The CDR3 is CASSFSGAAGELFF. The CDR3 DNA reads TGTGCCAGCAGCTTTTCGGGGGCGGCCGGGGAGCTGTTTTTT.

J is TRBJ2-7 and V is TRBV28; no definite D call. The CDR3 covers 10 residues. The V and J ends lost 8 bases and 4 bases respectively, with 6 bases between them. The germline V gene encodes CDR1 MDHEN and CDR2 SYDVKM. The CDR3 loop is CASPPYEQYV. CDR3 sequence (DNA): TGTGCCAGCCCCCCATACGAGCAGTACGTC.